This is a list of T cell receptor beta chains from one sample in a study of blood T cell repertoires in COVID-19. Clones were sequenced by immunoSEQ multiplex PCR, and TCRdb holds only the in-frame ones, with some missing. This table has some 150,000 clones, 60% to 80% appearing once. Sequenced: peripheral blood. The receptors derive from a woman aged 50 to 60 with active or convalescent COVID-19. CDR3s leave out the opening cysteine and the closing phenylalanine or tryptophan. The D gene is left open where the match is weak.

d_gene: -
j_gene: TRBJ1-2
v_gene: TRBV6-6
CDR3aa: ASRLTQGSGYT

d_gene: -
j_gene: TRBJ1-5
v_gene: TRBV19
CDR3aa: ASRDSGDFYQPQH

d_gene: TRBD2
j_gene: TRBJ2-1
v_gene: TRBV5-1
CDR3aa: ASSLEIRASGRIDEQF

d_gene: -
j_gene: TRBJ1-3
v_gene: TRBV7-6
CDR3aa: ASSKRGSGNTIY

d_gene: -
j_gene: TRBJ1-5
v_gene: TRBV27
CDR3aa: ASSLTARGYSNQPQH

d_gene: TRBD1
j_gene: TRBJ2-7
v_gene: TRBV7-9
CDR3aa: ASSLGPWDRGYEQY

d_gene: TRBD1
j_gene: TRBJ1-6
v_gene: TRBV3-1/TRBV3-2
CDR3aa: ASRKDRVQNSPLH

d_gene: TRBD1
j_gene: TRBJ1-5
v_gene: TRBV27
CDR3aa: ASSGTGGFGQPQH

d_gene: -
j_gene: TRBJ2-7
v_gene: TRBV18
CDR3aa: ASSLDSYEQY

d_gene: TRBD1
j_gene: TRBJ2-1
v_gene: TRBV5-1
CDR3aa: ASSRRDRVHEQF

d_gene: -
j_gene: TRBJ2-2
v_gene: TRBV28
CDR3aa: ASKGEGFGELF

d_gene: TRBD2
j_gene: TRBJ2-5
v_gene: TRBV5-1
CDR3aa: ASSSREYGLAGDQETQY

d_gene: TRBD1
j_gene: TRBJ1-1
v_gene: TRBV30
CDR3aa: AWSRDRNMNTEAF

d_gene: TRBD1
j_gene: TRBJ1-5
v_gene: TRBV5-6
CDR3aa: ASSLGMDRGNQPQH

d_gene: -
j_gene: TRBJ1-1
v_gene: TRBV30
CDR3aa: AWSVFGGADTEAF

d_gene: -
j_gene: TRBJ1-5
v_gene: TRBV19
CDR3aa: ASTSGGVKYSNQPQH

d_gene: -
j_gene: TRBJ2-1
v_gene: TRBV11-3
CDR3aa: ASSPYEGVSYNEQF

d_gene: -
j_gene: TRBJ1-5
v_gene: TRBV10-3
CDR3aa: AISEGSSRGANQPQH

d_gene: TRBD1
j_gene: TRBJ2-2
v_gene: TRBV19
CDR3aa: ASSKQGWANTGELF

d_gene: -
j_gene: TRBJ2-3
v_gene: TRBV9
CDR3aa: ASSIGSFGADTQY

d_gene: TRBD2
j_gene: TRBJ2-1
v_gene: TRBV9
CDR3aa: ASSVEAFGGGEQF

d_gene: TRBD2
j_gene: TRBJ2-7
v_gene: TRBV28
CDR3aa: ASSLMKVREGQNEQY

d_gene: -
j_gene: TRBJ1-2
v_gene: TRBV27
CDR3aa: ASRAPGAGYT

d_gene: -
j_gene: TRBJ1-1
v_gene: TRBV5-5
CDR3aa: ASSLSRVYEAF

d_gene: TRBD2
j_gene: TRBJ2-1
v_gene: TRBV18
CDR3aa: ASSPRTSGSSYNEQF

d_gene: -
j_gene: TRBJ1-2
v_gene: TRBV7-6
CDR3aa: ASSSEGTLLPYGYT

d_gene: -
j_gene: TRBJ1-1
v_gene: TRBV12-3/TRBV12-4
CDR3aa: ASSGGLNTEAF

d_gene: -
j_gene: TRBJ1-4
v_gene: TRBV11-2
CDR3aa: ASSLLTGSKLF

d_gene: TRBD1
j_gene: TRBJ1-3
v_gene: TRBV6-6
CDR3aa: ASSYSTGTGNTIY

d_gene: TRBD1
j_gene: TRBJ1-2
v_gene: TRBV19
CDR3aa: ASSTNNRGQSGYT

d_gene: TRBD1
j_gene: TRBJ1-2
v_gene: TRBV27
CDR3aa: ASSLSSGRGVYGYT

d_gene: TRBD1
j_gene: TRBJ2-7
v_gene: TRBV9
CDR3aa: ASSAGTGGYEQY

d_gene: TRBD2
j_gene: TRBJ2-7
v_gene: TRBV5-6
CDR3aa: ASSQAGGAYEQY

d_gene: -
j_gene: TRBJ1-2
v_gene: TRBV28
CDR3aa: ASKIATLLGSGYT

d_gene: -
j_gene: TRBJ2-5
v_gene: TRBV5-4
CDR3aa: ASSPRPREETQY

d_gene: TRBD1
j_gene: TRBJ2-7
v_gene: TRBV30
CDR3aa: AWSPTTGTGGYEQY

d_gene: TRBD1
j_gene: TRBJ2-5
v_gene: TRBV11-3
CDR3aa: ASSLEGGTLGTQY

d_gene: -
j_gene: TRBJ2-1
v_gene: TRBV12-3/TRBV12-4
CDR3aa: ASSLGGNEQF

d_gene: TRBD1
j_gene: TRBJ2-1
v_gene: TRBV2
CDR3aa: ASSTFRDRWGNEQF

d_gene: -
j_gene: TRBJ1-1
v_gene: TRBV25-1
CDR3aa: ASSDPRGGPGTEAF

d_gene: -
j_gene: TRBJ1-5
v_gene: TRBV28
CDR3aa: ASRPNGSPQAQH

d_gene: -
j_gene: TRBJ1-2
v_gene: TRBV27
CDR3aa: ASSSGHNYGYT

d_gene: -
j_gene: TRBJ1-3
v_gene: TRBV27
CDR3aa: ASSLAAAGNTIY

d_gene: TRBD2
j_gene: TRBJ2-7
v_gene: TRBV27
CDR3aa: ASSITSGSSEQY

d_gene: -
j_gene: TRBJ2-5
v_gene: TRBV5-1
CDR3aa: ASSYPDRSRETQY

d_gene: TRBD1
j_gene: TRBJ1-1
v_gene: TRBV7-8
CDR3aa: ASSYDRGTEAF

d_gene: TRBD1
j_gene: TRBJ1-2
v_gene: TRBV5-4
CDR3aa: ASSLEGTGAKFYGYT

d_gene: -
j_gene: TRBJ2-7
v_gene: TRBV7-9
CDR3aa: ASSSPGHNTYEQY